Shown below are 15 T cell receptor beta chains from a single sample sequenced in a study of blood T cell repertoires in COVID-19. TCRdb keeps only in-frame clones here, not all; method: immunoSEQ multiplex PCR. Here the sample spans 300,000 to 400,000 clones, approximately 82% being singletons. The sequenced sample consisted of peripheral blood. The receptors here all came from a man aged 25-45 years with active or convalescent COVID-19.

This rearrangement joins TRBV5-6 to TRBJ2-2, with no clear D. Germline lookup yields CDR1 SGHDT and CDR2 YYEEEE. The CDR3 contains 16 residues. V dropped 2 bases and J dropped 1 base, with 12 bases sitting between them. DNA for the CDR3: TGTGCCAGCAGCTTTTCGACTGATTTGAACACCGGGGAGCTGTTTTTT. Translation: CASSFSTDLNTGELFF.

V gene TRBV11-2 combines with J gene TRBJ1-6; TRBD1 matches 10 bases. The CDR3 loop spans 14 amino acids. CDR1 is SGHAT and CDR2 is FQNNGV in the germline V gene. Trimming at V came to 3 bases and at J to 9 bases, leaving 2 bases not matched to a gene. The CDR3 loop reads CASSFRDRGSPLHF. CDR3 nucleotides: TGTGCCAGCAGCTTCCGGGACAGGGGTTCACCCCTCCACTTT.

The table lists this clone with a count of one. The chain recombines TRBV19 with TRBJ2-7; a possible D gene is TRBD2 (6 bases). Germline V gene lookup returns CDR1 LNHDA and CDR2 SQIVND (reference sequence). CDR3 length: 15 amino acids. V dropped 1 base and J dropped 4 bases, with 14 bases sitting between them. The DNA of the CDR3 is TGTGCCAGTAGTATAGGGGGCGGAGGGCCTTACGAGCAGTACTTC. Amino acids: CASSIGGGGPYEQYF. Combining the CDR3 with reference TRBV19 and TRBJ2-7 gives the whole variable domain DGGITQSPKYLFRKEGQNVTLSCEQNLNHDAMYWYRQDPGQGLRLIYYSQIVNDFQKGDIAEGYSVSREKKESFPLTVTSAQKNPTAFYLCASSIGGGGPYEQYFGPGTRLTVT.

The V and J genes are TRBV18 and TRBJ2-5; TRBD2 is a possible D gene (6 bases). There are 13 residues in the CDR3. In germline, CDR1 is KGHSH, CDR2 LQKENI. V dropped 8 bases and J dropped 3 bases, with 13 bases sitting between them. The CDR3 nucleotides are TGTGCCAGCCTGGGACGGGAGAAAGAGACCCAGTACTTC. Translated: CASLGREKETQYF. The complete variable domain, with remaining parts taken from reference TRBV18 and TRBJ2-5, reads NAGVMQNPRHLVRRRGQEARLRCSPMKGHSHVYWYRQLPEEGLKFMVYLQKENIIDESGMPKERFSAEFPKEGPSILRIQQVVRGDSAAYFCASLGREKETQYFGPGTRLLVL.

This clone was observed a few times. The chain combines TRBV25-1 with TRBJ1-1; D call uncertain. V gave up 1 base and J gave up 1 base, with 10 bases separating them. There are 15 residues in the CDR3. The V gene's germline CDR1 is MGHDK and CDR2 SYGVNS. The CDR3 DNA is TGTGCCAGCAGTGAATGGAGAGGTCAGAACACTGAAGCTTTCTTT. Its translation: CASSEWRGQNTEAFF.

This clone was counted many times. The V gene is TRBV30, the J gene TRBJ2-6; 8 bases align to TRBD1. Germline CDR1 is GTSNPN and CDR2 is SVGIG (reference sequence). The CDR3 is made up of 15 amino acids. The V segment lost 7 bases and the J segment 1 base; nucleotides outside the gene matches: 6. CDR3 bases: TGTGCCTCAGGGGGCGATATATCTGGGGCCAACGTCCTGACTTTC. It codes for CASGGDISGANVLTF.

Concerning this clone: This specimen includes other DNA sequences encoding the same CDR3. The CDR3 loop reads CSVGTGVNTEAFF. In nucleotides, the CDR3 is TGCAGCGTTGGGACAGGGGTGAACACTGAAGCTTTCTTT. The chain recombines TRBV29-1 with TRBJ1-1; 9 positions agree with TRBD1. This CDR3 contains 13 residues. The V segment lost 4 bases and the J segment 0 bases; nucleotides outside the gene matches: 0. Per germline, CDR1 SQVTM and CDR2 ANQGSEA.

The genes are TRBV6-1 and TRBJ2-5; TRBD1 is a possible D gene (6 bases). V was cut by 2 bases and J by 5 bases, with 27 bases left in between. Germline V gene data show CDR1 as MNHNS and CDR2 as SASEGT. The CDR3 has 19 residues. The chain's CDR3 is CASSESSLGTVSQGETQYF. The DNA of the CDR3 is TGTGCCAGCAGTGAATCATCACTCGGTACAGTCAGCCAGGGGGAGACCCAGTACTTC.

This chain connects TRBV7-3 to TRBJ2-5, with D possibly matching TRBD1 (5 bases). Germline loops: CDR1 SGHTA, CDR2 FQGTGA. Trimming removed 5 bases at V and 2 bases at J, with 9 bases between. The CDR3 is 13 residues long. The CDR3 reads CASSRQRQETQYF. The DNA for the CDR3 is TGTGCCAGCAGCCGACAGAGGCAAGAGACCCAGTACTTC.

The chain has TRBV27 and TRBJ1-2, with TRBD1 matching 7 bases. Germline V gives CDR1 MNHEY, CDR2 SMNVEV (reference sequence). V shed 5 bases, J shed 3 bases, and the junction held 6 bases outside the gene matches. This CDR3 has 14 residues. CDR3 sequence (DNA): TGTGCCAGCAGTCAGACAGGGACATACTATGGCTACACCTTC. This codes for CASSQTGTYYGYTF.

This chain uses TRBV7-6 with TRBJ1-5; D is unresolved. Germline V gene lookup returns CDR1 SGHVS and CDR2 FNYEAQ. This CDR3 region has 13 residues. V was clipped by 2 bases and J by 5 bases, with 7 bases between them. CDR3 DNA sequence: TGTGCCAGCAGCTTAAACAGTTATCAGCCCCAGCATTTT. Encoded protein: CASSLNSYQPQHF.

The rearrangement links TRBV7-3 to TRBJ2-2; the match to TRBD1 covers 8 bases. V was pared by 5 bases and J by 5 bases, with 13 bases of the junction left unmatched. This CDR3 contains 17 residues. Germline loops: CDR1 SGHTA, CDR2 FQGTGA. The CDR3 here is CASSPGTGPGLTGELFF. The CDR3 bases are TGTGCCAGCAGCCCAGGGACAGGTCCGGGATTAACCGGGGAGCTGTTTTTT.

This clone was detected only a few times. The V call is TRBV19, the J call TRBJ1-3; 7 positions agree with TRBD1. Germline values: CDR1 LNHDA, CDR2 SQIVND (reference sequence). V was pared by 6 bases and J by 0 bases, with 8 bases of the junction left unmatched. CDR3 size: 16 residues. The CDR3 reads CASSSGTVNSGNTIYF. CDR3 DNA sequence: TGTGCCAGTAGCTCCGGGACAGTTAACTCTGGAAACACCATATATTTT.

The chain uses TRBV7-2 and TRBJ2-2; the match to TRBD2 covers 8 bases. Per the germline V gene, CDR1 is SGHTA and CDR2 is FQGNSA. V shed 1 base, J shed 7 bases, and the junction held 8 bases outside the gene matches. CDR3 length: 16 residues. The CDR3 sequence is CASSLEGAGVFGELFF. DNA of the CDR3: TGTGCCAGCAGCTTAGAAGGAGCGGGAGTTTTCGGGGAGCTGTTTTTT.

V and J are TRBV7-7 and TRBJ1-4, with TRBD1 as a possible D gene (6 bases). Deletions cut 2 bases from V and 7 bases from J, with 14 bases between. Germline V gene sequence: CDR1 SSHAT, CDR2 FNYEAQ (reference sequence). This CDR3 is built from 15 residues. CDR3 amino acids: CASSLTTGKGEKLFF. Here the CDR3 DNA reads TGTGCCAGCAGCTTAACCACAGGGAAGGGTGAAAAACTGTTTTTT.